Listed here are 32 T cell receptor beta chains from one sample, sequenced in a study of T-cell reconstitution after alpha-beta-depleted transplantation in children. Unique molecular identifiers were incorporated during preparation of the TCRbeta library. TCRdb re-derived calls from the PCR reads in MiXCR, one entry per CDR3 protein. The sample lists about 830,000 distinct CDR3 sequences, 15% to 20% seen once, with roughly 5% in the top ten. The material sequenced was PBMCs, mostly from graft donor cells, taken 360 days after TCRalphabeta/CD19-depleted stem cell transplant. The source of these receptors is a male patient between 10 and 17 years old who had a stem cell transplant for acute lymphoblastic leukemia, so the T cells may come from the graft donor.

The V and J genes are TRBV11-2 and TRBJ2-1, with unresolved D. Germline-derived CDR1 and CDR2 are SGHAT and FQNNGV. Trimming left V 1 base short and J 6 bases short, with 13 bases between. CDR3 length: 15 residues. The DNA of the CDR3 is TGTGCCAGCAGCTTAGTTGGGTCCAGTTCCAATGAGCAGTTCTTC. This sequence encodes CASSLVGSSSNEQFF.

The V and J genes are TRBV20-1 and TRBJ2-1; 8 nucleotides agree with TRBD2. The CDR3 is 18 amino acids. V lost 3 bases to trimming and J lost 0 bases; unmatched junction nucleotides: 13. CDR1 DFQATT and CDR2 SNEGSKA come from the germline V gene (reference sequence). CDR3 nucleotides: TGCAGTGCTAGCTCGGGAGGGAGACTGGGGAGCTCCTACAATGAGCAGTTCTTC. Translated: CSASSGGRLGSSYNEQFF.

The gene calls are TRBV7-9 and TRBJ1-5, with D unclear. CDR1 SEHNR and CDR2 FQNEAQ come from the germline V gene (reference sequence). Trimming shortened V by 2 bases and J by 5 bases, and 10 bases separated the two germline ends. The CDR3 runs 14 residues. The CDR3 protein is CASSLNGIHQPQHF. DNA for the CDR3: TGTGCCAGCAGCTTAAATGGTATCCATCAGCCCCAGCATTTT.

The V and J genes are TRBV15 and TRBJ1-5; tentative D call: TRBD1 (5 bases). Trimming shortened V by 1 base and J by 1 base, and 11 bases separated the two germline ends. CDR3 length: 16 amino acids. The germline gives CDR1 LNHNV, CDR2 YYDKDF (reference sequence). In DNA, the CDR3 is TGTGCCACCAGCAGAGGGAGGGGTCGGAGCAATCAGCCCCAGCATTTT. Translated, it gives CATSRGRGRSNQPQHF.

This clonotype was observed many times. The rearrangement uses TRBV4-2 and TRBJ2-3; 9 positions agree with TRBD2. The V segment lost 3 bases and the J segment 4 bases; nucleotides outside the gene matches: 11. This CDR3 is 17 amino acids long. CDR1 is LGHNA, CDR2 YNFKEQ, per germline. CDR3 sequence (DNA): TGTGCCAGCAGCCAGGCTCTAGGGGCTAGCGGGGCAGATACGCAGTATTTT. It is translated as CASSQALGASGADTQYF.

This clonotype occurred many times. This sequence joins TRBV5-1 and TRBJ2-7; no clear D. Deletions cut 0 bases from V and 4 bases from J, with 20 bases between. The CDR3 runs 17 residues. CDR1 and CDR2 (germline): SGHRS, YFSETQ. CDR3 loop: CASSLAQPGYWIYEQYF. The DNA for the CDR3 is TGCGCCAGCAGCTTGGCCCAACCGGGCTATTGGATTTACGAGCAGTACTTC.

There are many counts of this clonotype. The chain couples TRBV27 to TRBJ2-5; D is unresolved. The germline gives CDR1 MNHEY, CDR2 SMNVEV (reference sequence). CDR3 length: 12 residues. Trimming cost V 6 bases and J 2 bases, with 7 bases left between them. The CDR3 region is CASSTRQETQYF. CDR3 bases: TGTGCCAGCAGCACCAGGCAAGAGACCCAGTACTTC.

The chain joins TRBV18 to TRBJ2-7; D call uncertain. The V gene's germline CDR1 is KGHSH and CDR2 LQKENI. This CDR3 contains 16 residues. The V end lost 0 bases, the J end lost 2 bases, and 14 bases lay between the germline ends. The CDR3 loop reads CASSPPSPLSPYEQYF. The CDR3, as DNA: TGTGCCAGCTCACCACCCTCGCCGTTAAGCCCCTACGAGCAGTACTTC.

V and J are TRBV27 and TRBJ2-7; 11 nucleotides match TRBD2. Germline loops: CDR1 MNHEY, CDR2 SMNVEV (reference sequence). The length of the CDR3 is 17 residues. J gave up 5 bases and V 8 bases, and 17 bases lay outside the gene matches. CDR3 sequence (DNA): TGTGCCAGCCAAATCTATGGGGCTAGCGGGAGGAGGAACGAGCAGTACTTC. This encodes CASQIYGASGRRNEQYF.

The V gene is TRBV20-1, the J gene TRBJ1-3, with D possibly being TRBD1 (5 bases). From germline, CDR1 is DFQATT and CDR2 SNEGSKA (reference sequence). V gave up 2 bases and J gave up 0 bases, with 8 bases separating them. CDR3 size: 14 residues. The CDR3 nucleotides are TGCAGTGCTAGAAGGGGCGGCTCTGGAAACACCATATATTTT. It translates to CSARRGGSGNTIYF.

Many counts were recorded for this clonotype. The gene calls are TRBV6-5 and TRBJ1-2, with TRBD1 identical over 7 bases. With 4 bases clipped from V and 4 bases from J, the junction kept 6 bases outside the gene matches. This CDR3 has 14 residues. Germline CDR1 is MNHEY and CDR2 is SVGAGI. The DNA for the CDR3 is TGTGCCAGCAGTTCCGGGACAGCCCTCTATGGCTACACCTTC. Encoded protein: CASSSGTALYGYTF.

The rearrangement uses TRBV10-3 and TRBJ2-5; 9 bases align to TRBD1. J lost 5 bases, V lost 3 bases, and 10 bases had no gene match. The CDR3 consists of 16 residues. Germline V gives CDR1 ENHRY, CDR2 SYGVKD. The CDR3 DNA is TGTGCCATCAGTGACCCCGGACAGGGGTTGCGTGAGACCCAGTACTTC. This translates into CAISDPGQGLRETQYF.

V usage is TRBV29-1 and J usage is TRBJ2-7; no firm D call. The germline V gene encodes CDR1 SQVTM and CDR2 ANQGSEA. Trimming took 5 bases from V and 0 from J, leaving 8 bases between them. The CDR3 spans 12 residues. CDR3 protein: CSVSHLSYEQYF. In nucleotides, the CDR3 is TGCAGCGTTAGTCACCTCTCCTACGAGCAGTACTTC.

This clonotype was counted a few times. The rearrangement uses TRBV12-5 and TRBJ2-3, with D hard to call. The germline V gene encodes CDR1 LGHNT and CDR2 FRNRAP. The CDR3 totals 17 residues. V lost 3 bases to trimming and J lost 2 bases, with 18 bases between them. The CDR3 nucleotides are TGTGCTAGTGGTTTCCCTGATGTACAGTCTTTCACAGATACGCAGTATTTT. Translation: CASGFPDVQSFTDTQYF.

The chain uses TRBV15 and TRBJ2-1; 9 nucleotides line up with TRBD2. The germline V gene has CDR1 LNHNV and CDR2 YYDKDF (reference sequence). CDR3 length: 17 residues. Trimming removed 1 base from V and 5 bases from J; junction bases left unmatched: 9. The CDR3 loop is CATSRVPLAGGNNEQFF. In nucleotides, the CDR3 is TGTGCCACCAGCAGAGTCCCGCTGGCGGGAGGGAACAATGAGCAGTTCTTC.

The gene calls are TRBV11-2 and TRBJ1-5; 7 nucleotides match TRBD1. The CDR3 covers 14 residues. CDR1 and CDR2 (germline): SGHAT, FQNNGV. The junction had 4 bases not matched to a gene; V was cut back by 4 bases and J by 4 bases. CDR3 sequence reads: CASSSLQGNQPQHF. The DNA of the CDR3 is TGTGCCAGCAGCTCGTTACAGGGGAATCAGCCCCAGCATTTT.

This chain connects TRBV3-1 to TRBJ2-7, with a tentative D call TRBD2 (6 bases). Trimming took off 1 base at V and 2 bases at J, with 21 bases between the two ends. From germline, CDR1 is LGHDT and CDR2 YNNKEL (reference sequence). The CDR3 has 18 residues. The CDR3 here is CASSQGGTWVVGAYEQYF. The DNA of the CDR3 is TGTGCCAGCAGCCAAGGCGGGACGTGGGTTGTTGGGGCCTACGAGCAGTACTTC.

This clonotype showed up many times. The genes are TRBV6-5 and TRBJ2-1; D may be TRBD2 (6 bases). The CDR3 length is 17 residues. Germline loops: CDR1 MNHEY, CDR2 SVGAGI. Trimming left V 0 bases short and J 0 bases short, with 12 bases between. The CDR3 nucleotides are TGTGCCAGCAGTTACTCACTAGCAATCCCCTCCTACAATGAGCAGTTCTTC. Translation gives CASSYSLAIPSYNEQFF.

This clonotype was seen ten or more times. The CDR3 bases are TGCGCCAGCAGCTTGGCTAGCGGTAACCCCTACAATGAGCAGTTCTTC. It specifies CASSLASGNPYNEQFF. The V and J genes are TRBV5-1 and TRBJ2-1; 7 bases agree with TRBD2. Trimming at V came to 0 bases and at J to 2 bases, leaving 5 bases not matched to a gene. Germline V lookup: CDR1 SGHRS, CDR2 YFSETQ. CDR3 length: 16 residues. The whole variable domain, filled in from reference TRBV5-1 and TRBJ2-1, reads KAGVTQTPRYLIKTRGQQVTLSCSPISGHRSVSWYQQTPGQGLQFLFEYFSETQRNKGNFPGRFSGRQFSNSRSEMNVSTLELGDSALYLCASSLASGNPYNEQFFGPGTRLTVL.

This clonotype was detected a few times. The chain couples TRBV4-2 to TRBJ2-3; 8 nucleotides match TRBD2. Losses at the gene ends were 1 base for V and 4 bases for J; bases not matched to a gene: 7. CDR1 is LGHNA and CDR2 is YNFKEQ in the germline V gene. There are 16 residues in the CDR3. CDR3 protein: CASSQGPGLGADTQYF. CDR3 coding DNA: TGTGCCAGCAGCCAAGGGCCGGGACTAGGAGCAGATACGCAGTATTTT.

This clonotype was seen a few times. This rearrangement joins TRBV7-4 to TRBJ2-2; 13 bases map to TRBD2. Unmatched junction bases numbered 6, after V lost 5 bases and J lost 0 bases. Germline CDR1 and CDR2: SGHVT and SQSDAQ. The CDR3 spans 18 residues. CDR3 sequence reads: CASSTGTSGTANTGELFF. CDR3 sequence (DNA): TGTGCCAGCAGCACCGGGACTAGCGGGACGGCGAACACCGGGGAGCTGTTTTTT.

The CDR3 sequence is CASSLKSDSSYNEQFF. The CDR3 DNA reads TGCGCCAGCAGCTTGAAATCCGATAGCTCCTACAATGAGCAGTTCTTC. This chain links TRBV5-1 with TRBJ2-1; no clear D. Trimming took off 1 base at V and 0 bases at J, with 11 bases between the two ends. There are 16 residues in the CDR3. Germline CDR1 and CDR2: SGHRS and YFSETQ.

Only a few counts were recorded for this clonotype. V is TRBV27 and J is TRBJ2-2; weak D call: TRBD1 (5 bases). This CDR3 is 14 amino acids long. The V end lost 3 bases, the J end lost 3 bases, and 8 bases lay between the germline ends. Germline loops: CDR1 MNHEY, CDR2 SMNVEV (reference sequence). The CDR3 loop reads CASSFAGYTGELFF. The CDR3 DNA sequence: TGTGCCAGCAGTTTTGCAGGGTACACCGGGGAGCTGTTTTTT.

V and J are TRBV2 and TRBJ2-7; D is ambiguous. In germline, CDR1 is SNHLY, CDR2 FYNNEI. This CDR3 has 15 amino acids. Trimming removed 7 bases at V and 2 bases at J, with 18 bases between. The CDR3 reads CASISTAPAPYEQYF. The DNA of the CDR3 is TGTGCCAGCATCTCAACGGCCCCGGCCCCCTACGAGCAGTACTTC. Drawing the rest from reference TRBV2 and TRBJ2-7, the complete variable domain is EPEVTQTPSHQVTQMGQEVILRCVPISNHLYFYWYRQILGQKVEFLVSFYNNEISEKSEIFDDQFSVERPDGSNFTLKIRSTKLEDSAMYFCASISTAPAPYEQYFGPGTRLTVT.

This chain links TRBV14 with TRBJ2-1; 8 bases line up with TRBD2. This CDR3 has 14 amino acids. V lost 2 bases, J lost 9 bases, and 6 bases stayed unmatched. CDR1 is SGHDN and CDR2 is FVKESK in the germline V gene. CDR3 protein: CASSQYERESEQFF. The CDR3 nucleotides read TGTGCCAGCAGCCAATACGAGCGGGAGAGTGAGCAGTTCTTC.

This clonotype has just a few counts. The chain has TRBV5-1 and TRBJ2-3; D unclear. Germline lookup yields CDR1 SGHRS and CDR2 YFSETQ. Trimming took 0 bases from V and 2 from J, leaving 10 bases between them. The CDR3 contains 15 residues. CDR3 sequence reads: CASSLGRTFTDTQYF. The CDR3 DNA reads TGCGCCAGCAGCTTGGGGCGGACCTTCACAGATACGCAGTATTTT.

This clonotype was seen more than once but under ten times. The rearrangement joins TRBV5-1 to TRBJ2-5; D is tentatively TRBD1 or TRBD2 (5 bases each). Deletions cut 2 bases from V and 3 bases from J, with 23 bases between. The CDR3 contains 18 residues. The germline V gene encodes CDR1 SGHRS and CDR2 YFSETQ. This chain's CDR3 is CASSFRGPHFSEEETQYF. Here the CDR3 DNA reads TGCGCCAGCAGCTTTAGGGGTCCGCATTTTAGCGAGGAAGAGACCCAGTACTTC.

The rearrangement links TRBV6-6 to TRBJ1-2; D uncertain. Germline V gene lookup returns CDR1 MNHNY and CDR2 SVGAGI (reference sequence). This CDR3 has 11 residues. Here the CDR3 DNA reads TGTGTCTCGCAAAGTAACTATGGCTACACCTTC. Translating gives CVSQSNYGYTF.

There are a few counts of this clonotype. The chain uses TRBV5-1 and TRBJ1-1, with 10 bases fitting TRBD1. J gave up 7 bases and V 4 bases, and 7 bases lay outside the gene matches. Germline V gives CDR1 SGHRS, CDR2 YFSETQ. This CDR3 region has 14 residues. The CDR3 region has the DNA TGCGCCAGCAGCGAACGGACAGGGGGAGGTGAAGCTTTCTTT. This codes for CASSERTGGGEAFF. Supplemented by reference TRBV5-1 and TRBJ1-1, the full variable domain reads KAGVTQTPRYLIKTRGQQVTLSCSPISGHRSVSWYQQTPGQGLQFLFEYFSETQRNKGNFPGRFSGRQFSNSRSEMNVSTLELGDSALYLCASSERTGGGEAFFGQGTRLTVV.

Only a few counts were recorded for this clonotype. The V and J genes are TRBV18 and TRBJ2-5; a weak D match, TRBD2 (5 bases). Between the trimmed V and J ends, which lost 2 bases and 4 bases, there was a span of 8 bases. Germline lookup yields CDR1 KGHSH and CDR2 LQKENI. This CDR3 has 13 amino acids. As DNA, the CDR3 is TGTGCCAGCTCACCAAACCGGGGAGAGACCCAGTACTTC. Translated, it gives CASSPNRGETQYF.

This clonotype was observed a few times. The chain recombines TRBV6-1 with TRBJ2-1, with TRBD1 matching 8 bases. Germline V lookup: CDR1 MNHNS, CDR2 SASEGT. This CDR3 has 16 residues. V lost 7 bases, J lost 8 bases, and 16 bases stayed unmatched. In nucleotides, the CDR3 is TGTGCCAGCACTCCCTCCGGGACAGGTGGAATCCATGAGCAGTTCTTC. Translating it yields CASTPSGTGGIHEQFF.

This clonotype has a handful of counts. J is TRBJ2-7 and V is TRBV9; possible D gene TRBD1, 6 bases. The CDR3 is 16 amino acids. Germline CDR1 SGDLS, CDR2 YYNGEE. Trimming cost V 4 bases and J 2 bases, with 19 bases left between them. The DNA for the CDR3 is TGTGCCAGCAGCTCTAGCCCTAACCAGGGGACCTACGAGCAGTACTTC. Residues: CASSSSPNQGTYEQYF.